One and the same sample provided the 24 T cell receptor beta chains below, sequenced in a study of neoadjuvant anti-PD-1 for oral cavity cancer (dated by TCRdb to about 2021). In the paper's terms, the time point label means: before neoadjuvant nivolumab. Library preparation used the immunoSEQ multiplex PCR assay. Held by TCRdb, this immuneACCESS table contains in-frame sequences only and omits some clones. Under half of the omission traces to an unresolved V gene where checked; the cause of the rest is unknown. The sample table shows some 66,000 clones, and around 83% are seen once. The leading ten clones occupy roughly 3.4% of the sample. The sequencing used PBMCs, collected before nivolumab (anti-PD-1) treatment. The receptors derive from a person between 35 and 79 years old with oral cavity squamous cell carcinoma.

The CDR3 DNA reads TGTGCCAGCAGCGGAACGATGGACACTGAAGCTTTCTTT. Protein sequence: CASSGTMDTEAFF. The rearrangement links TRBV9 to TRBJ1-1; D ambiguous. V lost 3 bases, J lost 3 bases, and 9 bases lay in between. The CDR3 runs 13 residues. Per the germline V gene, CDR1 is SGDLS and CDR2 is YYNGEE.

This clone has just one count. This chain joins TRBV5-8 and TRBJ2-3; no reliable D call. There are 14 residues in the CDR3. The V gene's germline CDR1 is SGHTS and CDR2 YDEGEE. Trimming shortened V by 1 base and J by 0 bases, and 6 bases separated the two germline ends. Here the CDR3 reads CASSLTTSTDTQYF. The DNA for the CDR3 is TGTGCCAGCAGCTTGACTACTAGCACAGATACGCAGTATTTT.

The V gene is TRBV5-4, the J gene TRBJ2-3; TRBD2 is a possible D gene (6 bases). The ends were cut back, 5 bases at V and 0 bases at J, with 13 bases in the middle. Looked up from germline, CDR1 is SGHNT and CDR2 is YYREEE (reference sequence). CDR3 size: 15 residues. For the CDR3, the DNA is TGTGCCAGCAGGGGGGGTGGTGGGAGCACAGATACGCAGTATTTT. This sequence encodes CASRGGGGSTDTQYF.

The J gene is TRBJ2-7, the V gene TRBV7-7, with 7 bases that match TRBD1. CDR1 and CDR2 (germline): SSHAT, FNYEAQ (reference sequence). This CDR3 contains 14 residues. The V segment lost 5 bases and the J segment 4 bases; nucleotides outside the gene matches: 8. The CDR3 DNA reads as TGTGCCAGCAGCCCAGCCAGCAGGGGGTACGAGCAGTACTTC. It is translated as CASSPASRGYEQYF.

CDR3 DNA sequence: TGCGCCAGCAGCTTGACAGGGGTTGGGGCCAACGTCCTGACTTTC. As protein: CASSLTGVGANVLTF. The chain joins TRBV5-1 to TRBJ2-6; the match to TRBD1 covers 7 bases. V lost 1 base, J lost 3 bases, and 1 base stayed unmatched. Germline V gene sequence: CDR1 SGHRS, CDR2 YFSETQ. The CDR3 is 15 amino acids.

For the CDR3, the DNA is TGTGCCAGTAGTGCAGACTTTAGCAATCAGCCCCAGCATTTT. This sequence encodes CASSADFSNQPQHF. J is TRBJ1-5 and V is TRBV19; D gene ambiguous. Germline V gene sequence: CDR1 LNHDA, CDR2 SQIVND (reference sequence). CDR3 length: 14 residues. Trimming cost V 5 bases and J 0 bases, with 8 bases left between them.

J is TRBJ1-1 and V is TRBV5-4; D is uncertain. The CDR3 is made up of 15 amino acids. The V and J ends lost 0 bases and 1 base respectively, with 10 bases between them. The germline V gene encodes CDR1 SGHNT and CDR2 YYREEE (reference sequence). CDR3 residues: CASSLGVDQNTEAFF. The DNA of the CDR3 is TGTGCCAGCAGCTTGGGGGTAGATCAGAACACTGAAGCTTTCTTT.

This chain connects TRBV6-4 to TRBJ2-7, with D maybe TRBD1 (5 bases). The CDR3 contains 16 residues. The germline CDR1 and CDR2 sequences are MRHNA and SNTAGT. V dropped 2 bases and J dropped 3 bases, with 17 bases sitting between them. The CDR3 DNA sequence: TGTGCCAGCAGTGACGGAGACAGAAGCAAAATCTACGAGCAGTACTTC. Its protein is CASSDGDRSKIYEQYF.

The chain combines TRBV5-1 with TRBJ2-2, with D possibly TRBD1 on 6 matching bases. Germline values: CDR1 SGHRS, CDR2 YFSETQ. V was trimmed by 4 bases and J by 6 bases, leaving 16 bases between them. The CDR3 loop spans 15 amino acids. The CDR3, as DNA: TGCGCCAGCAGCCAACAGGGTAGGGTCGCCGGGGAGCTGTTTTTT. The encoded protein is CASSQQGRVAGELFF.

The rearrangement uses TRBV7-2 and TRBJ1-5; TRBD1 matches 9 bases. V dropped 4 bases and J dropped 9; count of bases not matched to a gene: 13. In germline, CDR1 is SGHTA, CDR2 FQGNSA. The CDR3 sequence is 16 residues long. CDR3 sequence (DNA): TGTGCCAGCAGCTCATCGGGACAGGGAGGAAATTCGCCCCAGCATTTT. Residues: CASSSSGQGGNSPQHF.

The chain combines TRBV27 with TRBJ2-7, with a weak D call TRBD1 (5 bases). The germline V gene has CDR1 MNHEY and CDR2 SMNVEV (reference sequence). V dropped 11 bases and J dropped 3 bases, with 17 bases sitting between them. The length of the CDR3 is 13 residues. CDR3 DNA: TGTGCCGCAGCACAAGGGGCCAGCTACGAGCAGTACTTC. This translates into CAAAQGASYEQYF.

The rearrangement links TRBV9 to TRBJ1-4; D may be TRBD1 (5 bases). Germline values: CDR1 SGDLS, CDR2 YYNGEE. The CDR3 is 12 amino acids. The germline V and J ends were trimmed by 4 bases and 7 bases, with 8 bases remaining between them. CDR3 region: CASSRDGEKLFF. The CDR3 DNA sequence: TGTGCCAGCAGCCGGGACGGTGAAAAACTGTTTTTT.

This chain connects TRBV23-1 to TRBJ2-1; possibly TRBD1 for D (6 bases). TRBV23-1 is marked as an open reading frame, function uncertain. The germline V and J ends were trimmed by 4 bases and 5 bases, with 18 bases remaining between them. The CDR3 is made up of 16 amino acids. This CDR3 reads CASSPAPGHGNNEQFF. CDR3 nucleotide sequence: TGCGCCAGCAGTCCTGCACCGGGACATGGGAACAATGAGCAGTTCTTC.

In regard to this clone: This same CDR3 is encoded by further DNA sequences in the sample. The rearrangement links TRBV11-3 to TRBJ2-2; D gene uncertain. This CDR3 has 13 amino acids. Germline V CDR1 and CDR2: SGHNT, YENEEA. V lost 0 bases and J lost 8, with 7 bases in between. Here the CDR3 reads CASSLDTGGELFF. In DNA, the CDR3 is TGTGCCAGCAGCTTAGATACCGGGGGGGAGCTGTTTTTT.

V is TRBV2 and J is TRBJ1-2; 7 bases fit TRBD1. Germline V lookup: CDR1 SNHLY, CDR2 FYNNEI. V was pared by 4 bases and J by 3 bases, with 2 bases of the junction left unmatched. The CDR3 runs to 13 residues. As DNA, the CDR3 is TGTGCCAGCAGTGGACAGGGATACTATGGCTACACCTTC. This codes for CASSGQGYYGYTF. Full variable domain (missing parts from reference TRBV2 and TRBJ1-2): EPEVTQTPSHQVTQMGQEVILRCVPISNHLYFYWYRQILGQKVEFLVSFYNNEISEKSEIFDDQFSVERPDGSNFTLKIRSTKLEDSAMYFCASSGQGYYGYTFGSGTRLTVV.

The rearrangement joins TRBV27 to TRBJ2-3; D may be TRBD2 (5 bases). The CDR3 covers 15 residues. Trimming took off 5 bases at V and 0 bases at J, with 12 bases between the two ends. Per germline, CDR1 MNHEY and CDR2 SMNVEV (reference sequence). CDR3 sequence: CASSLVRASTDTQYF. The CDR3, as DNA: TGTGCCAGCAGTCTAGTGCGGGCTAGCACAGATACGCAGTATTTT.

The J gene is TRBJ2-2, the V gene TRBV7-3; D not resolved. CDR3 length: 15 residues. Germline V gene lookup returns CDR1 SGHTA and CDR2 FQGTGA. The V and J ends lost 1 base and 3 bases respectively, with 9 bases between them. CDR3 DNA sequence: TGTGCCAGCAGCTTAAGTGGGCCTTACACCGGGGAGCTGTTTTTT. It translates to CASSLSGPYTGELFF.

J is TRBJ2-2 and V is TRBV5-1; 11 bases fit TRBD1. The CDR3 has 17 residues. Germline lookup yields CDR1 SGHRS and CDR2 YFSETQ. The ends lost 0 bases at V and 4 bases at J; junction bases unmatched: 5. The CDR3 is CASSLAGTGGGTGELFF. CDR3 DNA: TGCGCCAGCAGCTTGGCCGGGACAGGGGGTGGCACCGGGGAGCTGTTTTTT.

The J gene is TRBJ1-5, the V gene TRBV27; 8 nucleotides match TRBD1. Germline V gene data show CDR1 as MNHEY and CDR2 as SMNVEV (reference sequence). The CDR3 is 17 residues long. J gave up 1 base and V 0 bases, and 5 bases lay outside the gene matches. The CDR3 loop reads CASSLSGAGGSNQPQHF. The CDR3 nucleotides read TGTGCCAGCAGTTTATCGGGAGCAGGGGGCAGCAATCAGCCCCAGCATTTT.

This chain links TRBV7-2 with TRBJ2-4; 7 nucleotides agree with TRBD1. Looked up from germline, CDR1 is SGHTA and CDR2 is FQGNSA. This CDR3 contains 14 residues. V gave up 5 bases and J gave up 8 bases; unmatched junction bases: 9. The CDR3 nucleotides read TGTGCCAGCAGCCAAGGGACAGTTGTCGACATTCAGTACTTC. This sequence encodes CASSQGTVVDIQYF. Full variable domain (remainder filled in from reference TRBV7-2 and TRBJ2-4): GAGVSQSPSNKVTEKGKDVELRCDPISGHTALYWYRQSLGQGLEFLIYFQGNSAPDKSGLPSDRFSAERTGGSVSTLTIQRTQQEDSAVYLCASSQGTVVDIQYFGAGTRLSVL.

The gene calls are TRBV10-1 and TRBJ2-7; D is possibly TRBD2 (5 bases). From germline, CDR1 is WNHNN and CDR2 SYGVQD (reference sequence). The germline V and J ends were trimmed by 0 bases and 3 bases, with 9 bases remaining between them. The CDR3 runs to 14 residues. CDR3 sequence reads: CASSESTTHYEQYF. In DNA form, the CDR3 reads TGCGCCAGCAGTGAGTCGACTACCCACTACGAGCAGTACTTC.

The chain links TRBV2 to TRBJ1-4; D gene uncertain. This CDR3 is 15 amino acids long. Trimming pared 0 bases from V and 3 bases from J, leaving 8 bases between. Germline lookup yields CDR1 SNHLY and CDR2 FYNNEI. The CDR3 nucleotides are TGTGCCAGCAGTGAAGCGCTTTGGGCTAATGAAAAACTGTTTTTT. Translating gives CASSEALWANEKLFF.

J is TRBJ1-1 and V is TRBV29-1; D possibly corresponds to TRBD1 (6 bases). CDR3 length: 13 amino acids. Trimming removed 3 bases from V and 7 bases from J, with 15 bases in between. Germline V gives CDR1 SQVTM, CDR2 ANQGSEA. CDR3 sequence (DNA): TGCAGCGTTGAGGGGGCGGGGACCTTTGAAGCTTTCTTT. Translation gives CSVEGAGTFEAFF.

The chain recombines TRBV5-1 with TRBJ2-3; no clear D. Trimming took off 0 bases at V and 1 base at J, with 15 bases between the two ends. Germline CDR1 and CDR2: SGHRS and YFSETQ. CDR3 size: 17 residues. Written as DNA, the CDR3 is TGCGCCAGCAGCTTGGAGCCGATCGGATTGGGCACAGATACGCAGTATTTT. This translates into CASSLEPIGLGTDTQYF.